This entry concerns a single T cell receptor (beta chain). What it recognizes is unknown. The donors comprised healthy bone marrow donors. These data belong to a study of cytomegalovirus exposure and HLA in healthy donors. Study summary: Ancestry clustering placed about 86% of several hundred genotyped donors in the Caucasian-associated cluster. Study-level results: The authors assumed roughly uniform sequencing depth across donors for presence/absence analyses.

Both 60 Vbeta primers and 13 Jbeta primers went into the PCR. Assay: immunoSEQ multiplex PCR; the TCRdb copy retains only in-frame clones and omits some. The sample yields around 98,000 clones, about 81% seen once. V was shortened by 0 bases and J by 3 bases, with 12 bases between the two germline ends. Germline V gives CDR1 SGHRS, CDR2 YFSETQ. The CDR3 sequence is 15 residues long. The sample consisted of PBMCs. J is TRBJ2-5 and V is TRBV5-1; perhaps TRBD2 as D (6 bases). The sequence came from a middle-aged man in good health and CMV-seronegative. Here the CDR3 reads CASSLGGTVKETQYF. DNA for the CDR3: TGCGCCAGCAGCTTGGGAGGGACTGTAAAAGAGACCCAGTACTTC.